This TCR beta chain was profiled in a study of stem cell transplantation in POMP-related autoinflammatory disease. The assay was immunoSEQ multiplex PCR, and TCRdb's table has in-frame clones only and misses some. The sample has 25,000 to 30,000 clones, 82% seen once. Points on this clone: The target antigen is unknown.

CDR3 length: 11 amino acids. V lost 8 bases and J 7 bases, leaving 9 bases between the germline ends. Germline CDR1 WSHSY, CDR2 SAAADI. PRAID combined immunodeficiency and autoinflammation. Study-wide points: Patients with PRAID showed a restricted number of unique TRB V-J gene pairings.

This receptor was obtained from a human donor with POMP-related autoinflammation and immune dysregulation (PRAID). The chain employs TRBV10-2 and TRBJ1-5; weak D call: TRBD1 (5 bases). The specimen comprised CD4+ T cells from PBMCs, sampled before stem cell transplantation. For the CDR3, the DNA is TGCGCCAGCGGGAGGGGCCAGCCCCAGCATTTT. Encoded protein: CASGRGQPQHF.